Below, one TCR beta chain is given with its context. It lacks a known antigen. Base quality data are lacking; no much larger clone is found one base away. The cysteine opens and the phenylalanine closes a CDR3 of 15 amino acids. Only the CDR3 portion is preserved as DNA: 45 bases, with reading frame beginning at the first base. CDR1 and CDR2 are drawn from the germline V gene: SGHAT, FQNNGV. V loses 6 bases at its end and J loses 1 base; junction bases beyond the gene matches: 4. At diagnosis, peripheral blood, uninvolved tumor-adjacent lung and tumor were collected and were preserved as a mix of fresh-frozen and FFPE material. For TCR repertoire profiling, the blood samples were analyzed as peripheral blood mononuclear cells. TCR beta CDR3 regions were sequenced from DNA using the immunoSEQ Assay. For the original study's pipeline: To compute T cell density, TCR beta template counts were normalized to usable DNA, which was estimated by amplifying housekeeping genes. The preseqR package was used to estimate richness by extrapolating to 400,000 templates for PBMC samples and to 120,000 templates for tissue samples. Clonality was defined as one minus Pielou's evenness. Tissue-enriched TCRs were identified through differential abundance testing performed on productive amino-acid clonotypes, with a minimum total count of 5 and an alpha of 0.1. The Jaccard Index and the Morisita Overlap Index were used to measure how much the repertoires overlapped between compartments. GLIPH clustered TCR beta CDR3s with public tetramer-defined viral CDR3s; viral motifs required at least three viral sequences plus V-gene enrichment. Not all clones reach the TCRdb copy of this immuneACCESS table, which keeps in-frame sequences only. Checked studies attribute under half of the gap to unresolved V genes and leave the rest unexplained. D and trimming were read from the DNA, whereas the V and J calls and clone size are those reported in that table. The sample yields 35,000 to 50,000 clones; about 85% were counted once. The top ten clones comprise roughly 36% of the sample.

This specimen comes from a study of T cells in localized non-small cell lung cancer (TCRdb year 2020). Regarding the study in general: Comparing tumors with uninvolved tumor-adjacent lungs, the study looked at the T cell repertoires of approximately 240 patients with early-stage NSCLC. The cohort was made up of 236 treatment-naive NSCLC patients whose localized lung tumors had been resected. The mean age of the NSCLC patients was under 70 years, with 130 or so men and 85 to 110 women. Overall results and qualifications from the work: Multi-region tumor sequencing was not performed, so intratumor heterogeneity could not be excluded. Uninvolved tumor-adjacent lung showed the highest T cell clonality, higher than tumor, which suggests more focused antigenic responses in the uninvolved tumor-adjacent lung. Because of the exploratory design, TCR variables were selected using unadjusted p-values without false-discovery rate correction. A median of 57 of the top 100 tumor clones turned up in the paired uninvolved adjacent lung, and roughly 28 of those clones also ranked among the top 100 of that same adjacent lung. Higher blood T cell density associated with longer overall survival, while higher adjacent-lung clonality associated with shorter survival.

The chain links TRBV11-2 with TRBJ2-3, with 10 bases in between that match TRBD2. The clonotype was recovered from a woman aged 35 to 69 with stage II squamous cell lung carcinoma. Sequences were derived from PBMCs, sampled before any cancer treatment. The DNA sequence is TGTGCCAGCAGTTGGACTAGCGGCGGCACAGATACGCAGTATTTT. This codes for CASSWTSGGTDTQYF. Reference TRBV11-2 and TRBJ2-3 proteins supply the regions before and after the CDR3; the full variable domain is: EAGVAQSPRYKIIEKRQSVAFWCNPISGHATLYWYQQILGQGPKLLIQFQNNGVVDDSQLPKDRFSAERLKGVDSTLKIQPAKLEDSAVYLCASSWTSGGTDTQYFGPGTRLTVL.